These 28 T cell receptor beta chains were all obtained from the same sample, sequenced in a study of T cell changes during pregnancy in multiple sclerosis (dated by TCRdb to 2018 to 2020). Library prep was done by the immunoSEQ multiplex PCR assay. The immuneACCESS repertoire file appears here via TCRdb, limited to in-frame rearrangements. These files lack a portion of the clones; in checked studies, under half of the deficit traces to unresolved V genes, and the cause of the others is not known. For this sample the table gives around 40,000 clones, of which roughly nine tenths were detected only once. The top ten clones comprise about 1.2% of the sample. The material sequenced was CD4+ T cells from peripheral blood mononuclear cells, taken in the first trimester of pregnancy. All receptors come from a female donor with multiple sclerosis, enrolled in a pregnancy study.

The rearrangement links TRBV2 to TRBJ1-1, with TRBD1 matching 7 bases. V was clipped by 9 bases and J by 1 base; unmatched bases: 5. Germline V CDR1 and CDR2: SNHLY, FYNNEI. The CDR3 sequence is 13 residues long. DNA for the CDR3: TGTGCCAGGATGGGACAGACGAACACTGAAGCTTTCTTT. Residues: CARMGQTNTEAFF. The entire variable domain, with the rest obtained from reference TRBV2 and TRBJ1-1, is as follows: EPEVTQTPSHQVTQMGQEVILRCVPISNHLYFYWYRQILGQKVEFLVSFYNNEISEKSEIFDDQFSVERPDGSNFTLKIRSTKLEDSAMYFCARMGQTNTEAFFGQGTRLTVV.

This sequence joins TRBV5-4 and TRBJ2-5; the match to TRBD1 covers 8 bases. CDR1 and CDR2 from the germline V gene are SGHNT and YYREEE (reference sequence). The CDR3 is 13 amino acids. Unmatched junction bases numbered 2, after V lost 2 bases and J lost 5 bases. CDR3 residues: CASSFRGRETQYF. The CDR3, as DNA: TGTGCCAGCAGCTTCAGGGGGCGGGAGACCCAGTACTTC. The complete variable domain, with remaining parts taken from reference TRBV5-4 and TRBJ2-5, reads ETGVTQSPTHLIKTRGQQVTLRCSSQSGHNTVSWYQQALGQGPQFIFQYYREEENGRGNFPPRFSGLQFPNYSSELNVNALELDDSALYLCASSFRGRETQYFGPGTRLLVL.

The chain's CDR3 is CASSLGLQGRTEAFF. The CDR3 DNA reads as TGTGCCAGCAGCTTGGGTCTACAGGGACGGACTGAAGCTTTCTTT. V is TRBV11-2 and J is TRBJ1-1, with TRBD1 as a possible D gene (6 bases). The CDR3 is made up of 15 amino acids. Germline V gene sequence: CDR1 SGHAT, CDR2 FQNNGV. V lost 3 bases to trimming and J lost 5 bases, with 16 bases between them. The full variable domain, rest sourced from reference TRBV11-2 and TRBJ1-1, is EAGVAQSPRYKIIEKRQSVAFWCNPISGHATLYWYQQILGQGPKLLIQFQNNGVVDDSQLPKDRFSAERLKGVDSTLKIQPAKLEDSAVYLCASSLGLQGRTEAFFGQGTRLTVV.

The chain links TRBV7-2 to TRBJ2-1, with TRBD2 matching over 8 bases. CDR1 SGHTA and CDR2 FQGNSA come from the germline V gene. V trimming: 1 base; J trimming: 0 bases; junction bases outside the gene matches: 5. The CDR3 length is 17 residues. CDR3 loop: CASSLGVAGTSYNEQFF. CDR3 coding DNA: TGTGCCAGCAGCTTAGGTGTAGCGGGGACCTCCTACAATGAGCAGTTCTTC.

This rearrangement joins TRBV5-1 to TRBJ1-1; D call uncertain. The CDR3 has 15 residues. Trimming shortened V by 0 bases and J by 4 bases, and 13 bases separated the two germline ends. CDR1 and CDR2 (germline): SGHRS, YFSETQ. The CDR3 DNA follows: TGCGCCAGCAGCTTGGAATCGGGGAGTATCACTGAAGCTTTCTTT. It encodes CASSLESGSITEAFF.

This chain connects TRBV11-2 to TRBJ2-5; a weak D match, TRBD1 (5 bases). Trimming removed 3 bases from V and 1 base from J, with 15 bases in between. CDR1 is SGHAT and CDR2 is FQNNGV in the germline V gene. The CDR3 totals 16 residues. The CDR3 DNA is TGTGCCAGCAGCTTGGTGATCTGGGGCAGCCAAGAGACCCAGTACTTC. This codes for CASSLVIWGSQETQYF.

The V call is TRBV10-3, the J call TRBJ1-5; D uncertain. This CDR3 contains 13 residues. CDR1 and CDR2 from the germline V gene are ENHRY and SYGVKD. V was pared by 3 bases and J by 1 base, with 4 bases between. The CDR3 sequence: CAISDQSNQPQHF. The CDR3 nucleotides are TGTGCCATCAGTGATCAGAGCAATCAGCCCCAGCATTTT.

The V and J genes are TRBV7-2 and TRBJ2-7; 10 bases align to TRBD1. This CDR3 comprises 15 residues. Per the germline V gene, CDR1 is SGHTA and CDR2 is FQGNSA. V shed 1 base and J 3 bases; nucleotides not matched to a gene: 3. The CDR3 coding sequence is TGTGCCAGCAGCTTAGAGTGGACAGGGGGCTACGAGCAGTACTTC. Translated, it gives CASSLEWTGGYEQYF.

CDR3 residues: CASRPTSGTTYEQYF. As DNA, the CDR3 is TGTGCCAGCAGGCCTACTAGCGGGACCACCTACGAGCAGTACTTC. V is TRBV28 and J is TRBJ2-7; the match to TRBD2 covers 10 bases. The junction had 7 bases not matched to a gene; V was cut back by 6 bases and J by 2 bases. Germline V gene lookup returns CDR1 MDHEN and CDR2 SYDVKM. The CDR3 is 15 amino acids.

The chain combines TRBV29-1 with TRBJ2-3; D gene uncertain. This CDR3 spans 13 amino acids. V was cut by 1 base and J by 0 bases, with 5 bases left in between. The V gene's germline CDR1 is SQVTM and CDR2 ANQGSEA. The CDR3 here is CSVEVSSTDTQYF. The CDR3 DNA is TGCAGCGTTGAAGTATCCAGCACAGATACGCAGTATTTT.

This clone was seen a few times. This chain uses TRBV28 with TRBJ2-7; TRBD1 matches at 9 bases. The CDR3 sequence is 11 residues long. The junction had 5 bases not matched to a gene; V was cut back by 5 bases and J by 12 bases. Per germline, CDR1 MDHEN and CDR2 SYDVKM. Here the CDR3 DNA reads TGTGCCAGCAGTCTGGGACAGGGTTCGTACTTC. Translating gives CASSLGQGSYF.

The genes are TRBV28 and TRBJ2-7; D ambiguous. Germline CDR1 and CDR2: MDHEN and SYDVKM. The CDR3 totals 13 residues. V lost 6 bases to trimming and J lost 0 bases, with 9 bases between them. The CDR3 protein is CASRAPTSYEQYF. CDR3 sequence (DNA): TGTGCCAGCAGAGCCCCAACCTCCTACGAGCAGTACTTC.

The chain combines TRBV30 with TRBJ2-5; TRBD2 matches 11 bases. Germline CDR1 reads GTSNPN; CDR2 reads SVGIG (reference sequence). The V and J ends lost 4 bases and 2 bases, in that order; junction bases with no gene match: 6. The CDR3 spans 15 residues. The CDR3 DNA is TGTGCCTGGACTGTCGGGACTAGCGGTCAAGAGACCCAGTACTTC. Amino acid sequence: CAWTVGTSGQETQYF.

The rearrangement links TRBV29-1 to TRBJ1-4, with TRBD1 matching over 8 bases. Germline CDR1 is SQVTM and CDR2 is ANQGSEA. The CDR3 is 14 amino acids. V gave up 5 bases and J gave up 7 bases; unmatched junction bases: 9. CDR3 in DNA: TGCAGCGTTACCACAGGGGGGGGCCGTGAAAAACTGTTTTTT. Protein product: CSVTTGGGREKLFF. Supplemented by reference TRBV29-1 and TRBJ1-4, the full variable domain reads SAVISQKPSRDICQRGTSLTIQCQVDSQVTMMFWYRQQPGQSLTLIATANQGSEATYESGFVIDKFPISRPNLTFSTLTVSNMSPEDSSIYLCSVTTGGGREKLFFGSGTQLSVL.

The rearrangement uses TRBV19 and TRBJ2-2, with 7 positions matching TRBD1. Germline V lookup: CDR1 LNHDA, CDR2 SQIVND (reference sequence). Trimming cost V 5 bases and J 4 bases; bases outside gene matches: 7. The CDR3 covers 15 residues. The CDR3 DNA reads TGTGCCAGTAGTCCGGGACAGATCGCCACCGGGGAGCTGTTTTTT. Translation gives CASSPGQIATGELFF.

The genes are TRBV11-1 and TRBJ2-3; 8 bases line up with TRBD2. V gave up 0 bases and J gave up 0 bases; unmatched junction bases: 2. The CDR3 is 16 residues long. Looked up from germline, CDR1 is SGHAT and CDR2 is FQDESV (reference sequence). This CDR3 reads CASSLALAGSTDTQYF. The CDR3 DNA reads as TGTGCCAGCAGCTTAGCGCTAGCGGGTAGCACAGATACGCAGTATTTT.

The V gene is TRBV5-1, the J gene TRBJ2-4; 7 bases fit TRBD2. CDR1 and CDR2 from the germline V gene are SGHRS and YFSETQ. The CDR3 sequence is 15 residues long. With 0 bases clipped from V and 7 bases from J, the junction kept 7 bases outside the gene matches. In DNA form, the CDR3 reads TGCGCCAGCAGCTTGGATGGCGGGGGAACTAACATTCAGTACTTC. Its translation: CASSLDGGGTNIQYF.

The rearrangement uses TRBV7-9 and TRBJ2-1, with 15 bases fitting TRBD2. There are 16 residues in the CDR3. The V gene's germline CDR1 is SEHNR and CDR2 FQNEAQ (reference sequence). Trimming cost V 1 base and J 9 bases; bases outside gene matches: 4. The CDR3 DNA follows: TGTGCCAGCAGCTTAGGGGGGACTAGCGGGAGGATTGAGCAGTTCTTC. Residues: CASSLGGTSGRIEQFF.

Written as DNA, the CDR3 is TGTGCCAGCAGAAACCAACATAGCGACACCGGGGAGCTGTTTTTT. This encodes CASRNQHSDTGELFF. The genes are TRBV6-1 and TRBJ2-2; TRBD2 might be the D (5 bases). Trimming took 6 bases from V and 3 from J, leaving 14 bases between them. Germline V CDR1 and CDR2: MNHNS, SASEGT. The CDR3 is 15 amino acids.

The rearrangement links TRBV7-9 to TRBJ1-1; D is uncertain. CDR3 length: 11 amino acids. CDR1 is SEHNR and CDR2 is FQNEAQ in the germline V gene (reference sequence). Trimming pared 2 bases from V and 4 bases from J, leaving 2 bases between. For the CDR3, the DNA is TGTGCCAGCAGCTTACTCACTGAAGCTTTCTTT. Residues: CASSLLTEAFF.

The table lists this clone with a few counts. The gene calls are TRBV6-5 and TRBJ2-7; unclear D gene. The CDR3 extends over 14 amino acids. The ends were cut back, 6 bases at V and 7 bases at J, with 19 bases in the middle. Germline loops: CDR1 MNHEY, CDR2 SVGAGI. The CDR3 spells CASSRIAIPKEQYF. The CDR3 region has the DNA TGTGCCAGCAGCCGGATAGCCATCCCGAAGGAGCAGTACTTC.

This chain uses TRBV30 with TRBJ2-2, with 9 bases aligning to TRBD2. Losses at the gene ends were 2 bases for V and 7 bases for J; bases not matched to a gene: 8. This CDR3 has 15 residues. CDR1 is GTSNPN and CDR2 is SVGIG in the germline V gene (reference sequence). In DNA form, the CDR3 reads TGTGCCTGGAGTAGGTTAGCGGGAGTAAACGGGGAGCTGTTTTTT. It codes for CAWSRLAGVNGELFF.

J is TRBJ2-7 and V is TRBV5-1, with 8 positions matching TRBD2. The V gene end was trimmed by 4 bases and the J gene end by 3 bases; junction bases not matched to a gene: 3. The CDR3 length is 13 residues. Per the germline V gene, CDR1 is SGHRS and CDR2 is YFSETQ. Here the CDR3 reads CASSDLAGYEQYF. CDR3 coding DNA: TGCGCCAGCAGCGACCTAGCGGGCTACGAGCAGTACTTC. Based on the CDR3 plus reference TRBV5-1 and TRBJ2-7, the full variable domain is KAGVTQTPRYLIKTRGQQVTLSCSPISGHRSVSWYQQTPGQGLQFLFEYFSETQRNKGNFPGRFSGRQFSNSRSEMNVSTLELGDSALYLCASSDLAGYEQYFGPGTRLTVT.

J is TRBJ2-1 and V is TRBV9; D ambiguous. The CDR3 is 15 amino acids. Trimming cost V 0 bases and J 0 bases, with 7 bases left between them. Germline V CDR1 and CDR2: SGDLS, YYNGEE. The CDR3 DNA reads TGTGCCAGCAGCGTAGGGCAAAGCTCCTACAATGAGCAGTTCTTC. Its translation: CASSVGQSSYNEQFF.

This clone appeared once. The rearrangement links TRBV7-9 to TRBJ1-2; TRBD1 might be the D (5 bases). CDR3 length: 15 amino acids. Trimming cost V 6 bases and J 0 bases, with 14 bases left between them. The germline gives CDR1 SEHNR, CDR2 FQNEAQ (reference sequence). The CDR3 spells CASSPWRGSNYGYTF. In DNA, the CDR3 is TGTGCCAGCAGTCCCTGGAGGGGTTCTAACTATGGCTACACCTTC.

J is TRBJ1-1 and V is TRBV29-1; weak D call: TRBD1 (5 bases). CDR1 is SQVTM, CDR2 ANQGSEA, per germline. The V gene lost 5 bases and the J gene lost 2 bases, with 9 bases spanning the gap. The CDR3 extends over 12 amino acids. The CDR3 sequence is CSVFRVNTEAFF. In nucleotides, the CDR3 is TGCAGCGTTTTCAGGGTAAACACTGAAGCTTTCTTT. The whole variable domain, remainder taken from reference TRBV29-1 and TRBJ1-1, is SAVISQKPSRDICQRGTSLTIQCQVDSQVTMMFWYRQQPGQSLTLIATANQGSEATYESGFVIDKFPISRPNLTFSTLTVSNMSPEDSSIYLCSVFRVNTEAFFGQGTRLTVV.

The chain employs TRBV11-2 and TRBJ1-2; D may be TRBD1 (6 bases). V was trimmed by 5 bases and J by 4 bases, leaving 14 bases between them. Germline V lookup: CDR1 SGHAT, CDR2 FQNNGV. CDR3 size: 14 residues. CDR3 DNA: TGTGCCAGCAGCCTTGAACAGGGCCTCTATGGCTACACCTTC. Amino acids: CASSLEQGLYGYTF.

The chain couples TRBV11-2 to TRBJ1-1; TRBD1 is a possible D gene (5 bases). Germline CDR1 reads SGHAT; CDR2 reads FQNNGV. There are 18 residues in the CDR3. The V end lost 4 bases, the J end lost 1 base, and 22 bases lay between the germline ends. This CDR3 reads CASSSGGATGLWNTEAFF. The CDR3 DNA is TGTGCCAGCAGCTCAGGAGGGGCGACTGGGCTATGGAACACTGAAGCTTTCTTT. Using reference TRBV11-2 and TRBJ1-1 for the parts outside the CDR3, the full variable domain is EAGVAQSPRYKIIEKRQSVAFWCNPISGHATLYWYQQILGQGPKLLIQFQNNGVVDDSQLPKDRFSAERLKGVDSTLKIQPAKLEDSAVYLCASSSGGATGLWNTEAFFGQGTRLTVV.